This TCR beta chain came from a study of CD8 T cells in ankylosing spondylitis. This clonotype was observed at least ten times. In TCRdb, the 5' RACE reads were re-called with MiXCR into one record per CDR3 protein. The table records about 100,000 distinct CDR3 sequences, approximately 25% of them present only once. The sequenced sample was synovial fluid, either unsorted or a sorted T cell fraction (not recorded which). The TCR comes from a male donor with ankylosing spondylitis.

CDR3 in DNA: TGTGCCAGCAGCCCAGCTTTAGGGGTCCAAGAGACCCAGTACTTC. Protein: CASSPALGVQETQYF. The rearrangement links TRBV12-3 or TRBV12-4 to TRBJ2-5, with TRBD1 as a possible D gene (5 bases). This CDR3 spans 15 amino acids. V lost 6 bases and J 1 base, leaving 15 bases between the germline ends.